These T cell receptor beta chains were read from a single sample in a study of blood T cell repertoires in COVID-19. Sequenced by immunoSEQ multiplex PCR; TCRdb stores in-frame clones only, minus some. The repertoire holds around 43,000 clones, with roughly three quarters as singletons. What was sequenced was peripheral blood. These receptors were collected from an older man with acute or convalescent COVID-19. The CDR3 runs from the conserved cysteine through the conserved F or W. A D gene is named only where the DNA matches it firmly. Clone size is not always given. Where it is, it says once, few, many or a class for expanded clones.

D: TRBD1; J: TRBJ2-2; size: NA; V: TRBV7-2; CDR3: CASRGMTGWTGELFF; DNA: TGTGCCAGCAGGGGCATGACAGGGTGGACCGGGGAGCTGTTTTTT
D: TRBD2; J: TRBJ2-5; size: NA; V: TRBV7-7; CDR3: CASSGGLGGETQYF; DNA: TGTGCTAGCAGCGGGGGTTTAGGGGGAGAGACCCAGTACTTC
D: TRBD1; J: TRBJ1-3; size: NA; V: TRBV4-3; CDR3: CASSPPRTGHSGNTIYF; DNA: TGCGCCAGCAGCCCCCCCCGGACAGGCCACTCTGGAAACACCATATATTTT
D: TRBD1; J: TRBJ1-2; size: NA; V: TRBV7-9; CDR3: CASSPPQGALFYGYTF; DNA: TGTGCCAGCAGCCCCCCACAGGGGGCTTTATTCTATGGCTACACCTTC
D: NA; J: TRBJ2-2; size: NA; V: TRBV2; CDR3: CASSLDRWKTGELFF; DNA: TGTGCCAGCAGTTTAGACAGGTGGAAAACCGGGGAGCTGTTTTTT
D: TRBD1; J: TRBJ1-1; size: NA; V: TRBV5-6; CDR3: CASSSTSTGAGEAFF; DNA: TGTGCCAGCAGCTCCACCTCTACAGGGGCTGGTGAAGCTTTCTTT
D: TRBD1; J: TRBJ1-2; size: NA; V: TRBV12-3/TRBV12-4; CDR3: CASSKDRDYGYTF; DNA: TGTGCCAGCAGTAAGGACAGGGACTATGGCTACACCTTC
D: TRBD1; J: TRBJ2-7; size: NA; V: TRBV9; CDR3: CASSADRYSYEQYF; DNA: TGTGCCAGCAGCGCGGACAGGTACTCCTACGAGCAGTACTTC
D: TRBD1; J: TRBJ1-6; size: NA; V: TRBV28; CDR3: CASSSLRGRNSPLHF; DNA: TGTGCCAGCAGCTCACTAAGGGGGCGTAATTCACCCCTCCACTTT
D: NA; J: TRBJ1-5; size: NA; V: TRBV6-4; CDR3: CASSEGRGQPQHF; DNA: TGTGCCAGCAGTGAGGGCAGGGGTCAGCCCCAGCATTTT
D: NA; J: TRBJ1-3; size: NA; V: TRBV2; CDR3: CASSQGQHSGNTIYF; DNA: TGTGCCAGCAGTCAGGGCCAGCACTCTGGAAACACCATATATTTT
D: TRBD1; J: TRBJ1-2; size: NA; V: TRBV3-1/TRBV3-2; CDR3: CASSPGGTGRLSGYTF; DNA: TGTGCCAGCAGCCCGGGTGGGACAGGGAGACTGAGTGGCTACACCTTC
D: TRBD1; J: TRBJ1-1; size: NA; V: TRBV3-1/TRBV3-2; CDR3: CASSQQPGQGNTEAFF; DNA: TGTGCCAGCAGCCAGCAACCGGGACAGGGCAACACTGAAGCTTTCTTT
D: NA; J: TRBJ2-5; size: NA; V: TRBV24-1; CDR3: CATSDLRAGAEETQYF; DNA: TGTGCCACCAGTGATTTGAGGGCGGGGGCCGAAGAGACCCAGTACTTC
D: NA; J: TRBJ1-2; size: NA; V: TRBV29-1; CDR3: CSVLEGTLGYTF; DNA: TGCAGCGTCTTGGAAGGGACTCTTGGCTACACCTTC
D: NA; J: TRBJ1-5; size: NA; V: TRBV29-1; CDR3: CSVLPQGSGNQPQHF; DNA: TGCAGCGTCCTTCCTCAGGGGTCGGGCAATCAGCCCCAGCATTTT
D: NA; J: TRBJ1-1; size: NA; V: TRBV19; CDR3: CASSGGSLNTEAFF; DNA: TGTGCCAGTAGTGGTGGGAGTCTGAACACTGAAGCTTTCTTT
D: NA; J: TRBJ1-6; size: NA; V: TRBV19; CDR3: CASQGQYNSPLHF; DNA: TGTGCCAGCCAAGGACAGTATAATTCACCCCTCCACTTT
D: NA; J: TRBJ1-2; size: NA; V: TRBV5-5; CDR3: CASSLALGGARSNYGYTF; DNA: TGTGCCAGCAGCTTGGCGTTGGGGGGGGCGCGCAGTAACTATGGCTACACCTTC
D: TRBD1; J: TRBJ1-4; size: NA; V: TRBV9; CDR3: CASSRGASGTGIEKLFF; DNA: TGTGCCAGCAGCAGAGGGGCTTCCGGGACAGGGATTGAAAAACTGTTTTTT
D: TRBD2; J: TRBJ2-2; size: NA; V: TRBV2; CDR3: CASSPYERGGVTGELFF; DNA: TGTGCCAGCAGCCCGTACGAACGGGGGGGGGTCACCGGGGAGCTGTTTTTT
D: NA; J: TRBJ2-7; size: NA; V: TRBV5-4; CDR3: CASSLVSAAARYEQYF; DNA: TGTGCCAGCAGCTTGGTGTCGGCGGCGGCACGCTACGAGCAGTACTTC
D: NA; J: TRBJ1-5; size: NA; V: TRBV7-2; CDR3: CASSLGPGPRGYSNQPQHF; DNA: TGTGCCAGCAGCTTAGGTCCAGGTCCCAGGGGATATAGCAATCAGCCCCAGCATTTT
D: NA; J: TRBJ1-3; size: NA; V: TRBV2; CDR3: CASSGQLSGNTIYF; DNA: TGTGCCAGCAGTGGACAGCTCTCTGGAAACACCATATATTTT
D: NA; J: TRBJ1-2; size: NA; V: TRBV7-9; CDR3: CASSHIPGDSYGYTF; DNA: TGTGCCAGCAGCCATATACCCGGGGACTCTTACGGCTACACCTTC
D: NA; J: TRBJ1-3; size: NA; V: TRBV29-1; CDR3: CSVVLPGNTIYF; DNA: TGCAGCGTTGTTCTCCCTGGAAACACCATATATTTT
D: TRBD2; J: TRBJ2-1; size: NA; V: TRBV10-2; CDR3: CASSATGTSGIYEQFF; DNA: TGCGCCAGCAGCGCGACCGGGACTAGCGGGATCTATGAGCAGTTCTTC
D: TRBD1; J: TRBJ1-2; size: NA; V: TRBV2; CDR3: CASRGTVNYGYTF; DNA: TGTGCCAGCAGGGGGACAGTGAACTATGGCTACACCTTC
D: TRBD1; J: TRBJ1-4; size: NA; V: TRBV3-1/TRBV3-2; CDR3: CASSGTGNEKLFF; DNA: TGTGCCAGCTCCGGGACAGGGAATGAAAAACTGTTTTTT
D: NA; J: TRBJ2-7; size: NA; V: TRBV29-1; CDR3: CSVASGGYRGEQYF; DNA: TGCAGCGTTGCTTCTGGGGGGTACCGGGGGGAGCAGTACTTC
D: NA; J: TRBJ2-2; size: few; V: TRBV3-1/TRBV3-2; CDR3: CASSRGTRGVAGELFF; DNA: TGTGCCAGCAGCCGGGGGACACGTGGAGTGGCCGGGGAGCTGTTTTTT
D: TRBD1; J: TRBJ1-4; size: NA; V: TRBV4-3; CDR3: CASSPRTGVTNEKLFF; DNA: TGCGCCAGCAGCCCCAGGACAGGGGTTACTAATGAAAAACTGTTTTTT
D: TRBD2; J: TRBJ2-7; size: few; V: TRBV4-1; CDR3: CASSQRAGRLSYEQYF; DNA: TGCGCCAGCAGCCAGCGAGCGGGGAGGTTATCCTACGAGCAGTACTTC
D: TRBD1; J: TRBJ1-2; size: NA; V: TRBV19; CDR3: CASTVGGQGGYGYTF; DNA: TGTGCCAGTACTGTTGGGGGACAGGGAGGCTATGGCTACACCTTC
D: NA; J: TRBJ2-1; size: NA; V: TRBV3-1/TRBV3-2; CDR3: CASSLLPGNEQFF; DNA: TGTGCCAGCAGCCTTCTTCCAGGAAATGAGCAGTTCTTC
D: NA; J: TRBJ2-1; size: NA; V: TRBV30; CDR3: CAWSHRVNEQFF; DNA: TGTGCCTGGAGTCATCGGGTCAATGAGCAGTTCTTC
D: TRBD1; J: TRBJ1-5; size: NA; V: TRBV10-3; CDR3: CAISELQGGQPQHF; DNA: TGTGCCATCAGTGAGTTGCAGGGGGGCCAGCCCCAGCATTTT
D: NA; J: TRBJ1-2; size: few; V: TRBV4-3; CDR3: CASSQDLGGINYGYTF; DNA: TGCGCCAGCAGCCAAGATCTTGGGGGGATCAACTATGGCTACACCTTC
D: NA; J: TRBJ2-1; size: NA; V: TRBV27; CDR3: CASTLGGVSNEQFF; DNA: TGTGCCAGCACCCTAGGAGGTGTCAGTAATGAGCAGTTCTTC
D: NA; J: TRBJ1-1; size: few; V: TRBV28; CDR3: CASSLPGITTEAFF; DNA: TGTGCCAGCAGTTTACCGGGGATAACCACTGAAGCTTTCTTT
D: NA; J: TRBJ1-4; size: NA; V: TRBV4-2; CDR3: CASSQDVTGSKLFF; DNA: TGTGCCAGCAGCCAAGATGTGACGGGTTCCAAACTGTTTTTT
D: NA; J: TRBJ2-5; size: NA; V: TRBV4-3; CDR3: CASSSKGGWQETQYF; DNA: TGCGCCAGCAGCTCGAAGGGGGGGTGGCAAGAGACCCAGTACTTC
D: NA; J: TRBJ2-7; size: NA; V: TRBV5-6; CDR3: CASSLHGGIYEQYF; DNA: TGTGCCAGCAGCTTGCACGGAGGAATCTACGAGCAGTACTTC
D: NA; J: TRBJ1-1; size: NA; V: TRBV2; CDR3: CASGDLRGFTEAFF; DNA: TGTGCCTCAGGGGACCTAAGGGGCTTTACTGAAGCTTTCTTT
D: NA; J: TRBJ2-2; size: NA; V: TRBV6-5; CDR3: CASSARAGELFF; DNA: TGTGCCAGCAGCGCCCGGGCCGGGGAGCTGTTTTTT
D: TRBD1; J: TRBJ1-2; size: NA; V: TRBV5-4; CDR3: CASSPNRGHNYGYTF; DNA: TGTGCCAGCAGCCCGAACAGGGGGCACAACTATGGCTACACCTTC
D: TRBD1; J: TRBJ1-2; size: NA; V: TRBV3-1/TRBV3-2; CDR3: CASSPHRGGDGYTF; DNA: TGTGCCAGCAGCCCCCACAGGGGGGGTGATGGCTACACCTTC
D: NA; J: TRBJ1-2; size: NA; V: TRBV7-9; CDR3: CASSLGLGGSPYGYTF; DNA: TGTGCCAGCAGCTTAGGGTTAGGGGGTTCCCCCTATGGCTACACCTTC
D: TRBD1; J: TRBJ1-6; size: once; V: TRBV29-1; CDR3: CSVKQGWNSPLHF; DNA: TGCAGCGTGAAACAGGGGTGGAATTCACCCCTCCACTTT
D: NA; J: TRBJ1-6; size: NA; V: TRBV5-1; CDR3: CASSFFQGRNSPLHF; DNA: TGCGCCAGCAGCTTTTTCCAGGGAAGGAATTCACCCCTCCACTTT
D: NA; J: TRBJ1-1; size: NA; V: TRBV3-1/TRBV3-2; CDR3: CASRLGQPNTEAFF; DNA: TGTGCCAGCAGGCTGGGACAACCGAACACTGAAGCTTTCTTT
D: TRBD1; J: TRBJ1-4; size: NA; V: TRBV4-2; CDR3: CASSPTGGSYITNEKLFF; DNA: TGTGCCAGCAGTCCTACAGGGGGTTCTTATATAACTAATGAAAAACTGTTTTTT
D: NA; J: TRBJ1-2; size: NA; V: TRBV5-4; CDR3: CASGGQLNYGYTF; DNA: TGTGCCAGCGGAGGACAGCTTAACTATGGCTACACCTTC
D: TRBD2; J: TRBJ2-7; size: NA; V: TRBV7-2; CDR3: CASSPERTSGSYEQYF; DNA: TGTGCCAGCAGCCCCGAGCGGACTAGCGGCTCCTACGAGCAGTACTTC
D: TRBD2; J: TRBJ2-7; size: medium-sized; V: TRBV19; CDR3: CASSINPPWGGNSSYEQYF; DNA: TGTGCCAGTAGTATTAACCCACCTTGGGGGGGGAACTCCTCCTACGAGCAGTACTTC
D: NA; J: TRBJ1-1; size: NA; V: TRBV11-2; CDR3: CASAWGVYAEAFF; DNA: TGTGCCAGCGCATGGGGGGTTTACGCTGAAGCTTTCTTT
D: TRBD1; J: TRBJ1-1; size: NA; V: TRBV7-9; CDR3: CASSLTGAKAFF; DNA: TGTGCCAGCAGCTTAACAGGGGCAAAAGCTTTCTTT
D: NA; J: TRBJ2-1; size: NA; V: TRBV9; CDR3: CASSVGQGSYNEQFF; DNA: TGTGCCAGCAGCGTAGGGCAGGGCTCCTACAATGAGCAGTTCTTC
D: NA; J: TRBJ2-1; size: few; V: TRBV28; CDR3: CASLRMEGSYNEQFF; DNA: TGTGCCAGCCTTAGAATGGAGGGCTCCTACAATGAGCAGTTCTTC